This T cell receptor (beta chain) appears in the sequencing data of a study of blood T cell repertoires in COVID-19. Study background: Whether acute or convalescent, the COVID-19 samples came from the United States, Italy and Spain. From T cells, B-cell-depleted T cells, or PBMCs came the material, which was cDNA or gDNA.

The germline CDR1 and CDR2 sequences are KGHDR and SFDVKD. J gave up 4 bases and V 3 bases, and 5 bases lay outside the gene matches. The CDR3 runs 17 residues. Assay used: immunoSEQ multiplex PCR; TCRdb lists only in-frame clones, some missing. The sample lists tens of thousands of clones, over 75% occurring once. The specimen was peripheral blood. The gene calls are TRBV24-1 and TRBJ2-1; TRBD2 matches at 13 bases. This sequence originates from a man aged 50 or older with active COVID-19. The CDR3 region has the DNA TGTGCCACCAGTGATAATCGACTAGCGGGGGGTTACAATGAGCAGTTCTTC. Protein sequence: CATSDNRLAGGYNEQFF.